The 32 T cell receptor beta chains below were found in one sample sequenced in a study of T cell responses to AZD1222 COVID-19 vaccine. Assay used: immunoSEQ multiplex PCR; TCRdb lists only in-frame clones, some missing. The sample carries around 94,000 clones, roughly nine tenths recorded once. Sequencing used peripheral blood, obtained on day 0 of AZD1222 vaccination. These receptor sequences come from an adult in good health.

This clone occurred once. CDR3 loop: CASSTGTGDSNQPQHF. As DNA, the CDR3 is TGTGCCAGTAGTACGGGGACAGGGGATTCCAATCAGCCCCAGCATTTT. The rearrangement uses TRBV19 and TRBJ1-5, with TRBD1 identical over 10 bases. J gave up 3 bases and V 4 bases, and 6 bases lay outside the gene matches. Germline CDR1 and CDR2: LNHDA and SQIVND (reference sequence). This CDR3 has 16 residues.

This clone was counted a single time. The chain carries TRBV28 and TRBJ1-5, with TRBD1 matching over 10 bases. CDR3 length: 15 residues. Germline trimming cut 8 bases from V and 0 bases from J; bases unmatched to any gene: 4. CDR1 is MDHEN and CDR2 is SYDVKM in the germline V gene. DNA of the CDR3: TGTGCCAGCTGGGACAGGGGAGGTAGCAATCAGCCCCAGCATTTT. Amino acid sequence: CASWDRGGSNQPQHF.

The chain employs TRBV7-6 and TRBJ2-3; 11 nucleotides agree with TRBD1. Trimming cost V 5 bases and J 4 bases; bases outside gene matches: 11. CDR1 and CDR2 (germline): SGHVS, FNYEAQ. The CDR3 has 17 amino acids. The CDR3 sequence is CASSQGRTGGIADTQYF. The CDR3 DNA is TGTGCCAGCAGCCAGGGAAGGACAGGGGGCATTGCAGATACGCAGTATTTT.

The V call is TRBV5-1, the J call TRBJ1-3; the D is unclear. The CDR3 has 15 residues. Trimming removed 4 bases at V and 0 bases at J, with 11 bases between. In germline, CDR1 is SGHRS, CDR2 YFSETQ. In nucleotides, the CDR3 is TGCGCCAGCAGCCCCGCTCCTGGCTCTGGAAACACCATATATTTT. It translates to CASSPAPGSGNTIYF. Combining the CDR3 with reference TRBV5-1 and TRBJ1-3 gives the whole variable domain KAGVTQTPRYLIKTRGQQVTLSCSPISGHRSVSWYQQTPGQGLQFLFEYFSETQRNKGNFPGRFSGRQFSNSRSEMNVSTLELGDSALYLCASSPAPGSGNTIYFGEGSWLTVV.

CDR3 protein: CASRNGGRLNTEAFF. CDR3 bases: TGTGCCAGCAGGAACGGCGGGAGACTGAACACTGAAGCTTTCTTT. The chain has TRBV7-9 and TRBJ1-1; unclear D gene. V gave up 6 bases and J gave up 0 bases, with 14 bases separating them. The CDR3 has 15 residues. In germline, CDR1 is SEHNR, CDR2 FQNEAQ (reference sequence).

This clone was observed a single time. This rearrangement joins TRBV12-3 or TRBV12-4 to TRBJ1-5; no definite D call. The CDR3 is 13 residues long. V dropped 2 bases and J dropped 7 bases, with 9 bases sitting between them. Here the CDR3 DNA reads TGTGCCAGCAGTTTACCCGGCGCCCAGCCCCAGCATTTT. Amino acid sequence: CASSLPGAQPQHF.

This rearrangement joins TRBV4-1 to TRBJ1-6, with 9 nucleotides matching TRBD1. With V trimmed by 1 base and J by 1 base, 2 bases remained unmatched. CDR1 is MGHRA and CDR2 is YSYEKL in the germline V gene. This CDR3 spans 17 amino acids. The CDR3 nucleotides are TGCGCCAGCAGCCAAGGGGACAGGGTATCCTATAATTCACCCCTCCACTTT. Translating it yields CASSQGDRVSYNSPLHF.

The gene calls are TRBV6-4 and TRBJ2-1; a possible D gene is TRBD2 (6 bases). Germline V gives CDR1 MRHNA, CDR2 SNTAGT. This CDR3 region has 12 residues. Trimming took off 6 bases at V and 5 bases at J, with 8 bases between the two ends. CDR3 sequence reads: CASSAGNNEQFF. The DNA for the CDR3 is TGTGCCAGCAGCGCGGGAAACAATGAGCAGTTCTTC.

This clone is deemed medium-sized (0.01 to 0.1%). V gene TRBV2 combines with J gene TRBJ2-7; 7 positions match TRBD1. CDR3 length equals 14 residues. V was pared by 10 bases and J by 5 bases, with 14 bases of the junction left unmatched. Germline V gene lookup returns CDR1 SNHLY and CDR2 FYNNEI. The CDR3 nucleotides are TGTGCCATCCAGCAGAACAGGGGTAGCAACGAGCAGTACTTC. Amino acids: CAIQQNRGSNEQYF.

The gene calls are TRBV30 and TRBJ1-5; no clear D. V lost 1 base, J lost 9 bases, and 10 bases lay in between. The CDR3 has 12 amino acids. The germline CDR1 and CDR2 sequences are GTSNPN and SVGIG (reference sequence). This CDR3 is CAWSDEGRPQHF. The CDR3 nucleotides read TGTGCCTGGAGTGATGAGGGTCGGCCCCAGCATTTT.

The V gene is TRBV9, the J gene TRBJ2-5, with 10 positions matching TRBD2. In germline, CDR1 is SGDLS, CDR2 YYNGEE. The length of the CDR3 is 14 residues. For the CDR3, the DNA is TGTCCCCCCAGCGGGGGGGGGCCAGAAGAGACCCAGTACTTC. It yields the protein CPPSGGGPEETQYF.

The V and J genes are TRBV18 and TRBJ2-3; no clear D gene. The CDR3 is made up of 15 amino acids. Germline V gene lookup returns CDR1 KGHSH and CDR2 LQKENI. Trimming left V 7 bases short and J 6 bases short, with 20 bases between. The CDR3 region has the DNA TGTGCCAGCTGGAAACCTGGGTCTCCCTCGGATACGCAGTATTTT. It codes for CASWKPGSPSDTQYF. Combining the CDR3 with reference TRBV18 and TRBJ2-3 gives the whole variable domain NAGVMQNPRHLVRRRGQEARLRCSPMKGHSHVYWYRQLPEEGLKFMVYLQKENIIDESGMPKERFSAEFPKEGPSILRIQQVVRGDSAAYFCASWKPGSPSDTQYFGPGTRLTVL.

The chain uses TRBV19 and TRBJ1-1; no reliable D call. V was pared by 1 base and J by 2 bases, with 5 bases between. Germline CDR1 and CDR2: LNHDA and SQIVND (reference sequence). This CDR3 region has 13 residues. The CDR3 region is CASSIAFNTEAFF. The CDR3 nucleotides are TGTGCCAGTAGTATAGCTTTTAACACTGAAGCTTTCTTT.

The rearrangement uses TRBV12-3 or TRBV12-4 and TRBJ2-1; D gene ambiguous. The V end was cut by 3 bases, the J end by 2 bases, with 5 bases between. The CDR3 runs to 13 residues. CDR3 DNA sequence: TGTGCCAGCAGTTTTGGTACCTACAATGAGCAGTTCTTC. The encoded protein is CASSFGTYNEQFF.

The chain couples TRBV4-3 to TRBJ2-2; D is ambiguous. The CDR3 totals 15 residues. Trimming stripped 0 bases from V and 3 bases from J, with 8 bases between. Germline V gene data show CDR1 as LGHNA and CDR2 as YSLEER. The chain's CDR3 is CASSQDLSHTGELFF. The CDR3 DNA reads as TGCGCCAGCAGCCAAGATTTGAGTCACACCGGGGAGCTGTTTTTT.

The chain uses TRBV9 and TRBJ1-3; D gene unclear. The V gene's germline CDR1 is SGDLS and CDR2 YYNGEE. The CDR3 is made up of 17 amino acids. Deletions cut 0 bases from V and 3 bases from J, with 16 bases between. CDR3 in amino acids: CASSVVPEGLGGNTIYF. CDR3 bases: TGTGCCAGCAGCGTAGTTCCGGAGGGTCTAGGTGGAAACACCATATATTTT.

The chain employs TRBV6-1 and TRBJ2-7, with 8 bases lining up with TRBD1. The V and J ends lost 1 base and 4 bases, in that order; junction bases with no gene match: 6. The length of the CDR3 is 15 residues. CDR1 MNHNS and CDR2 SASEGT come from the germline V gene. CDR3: CASSEGRGRGYEQYF. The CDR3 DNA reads TGTGCCAGCAGTGAAGGCAGGGGGCGAGGGTACGAGCAGTACTTC.

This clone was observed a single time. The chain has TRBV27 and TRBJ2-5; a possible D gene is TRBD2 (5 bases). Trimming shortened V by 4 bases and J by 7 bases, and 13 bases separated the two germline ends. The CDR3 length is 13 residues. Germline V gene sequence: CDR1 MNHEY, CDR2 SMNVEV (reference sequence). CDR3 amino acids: CASSSAGIGTQYF. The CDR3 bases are TGTGCCAGCAGTTCCGCCGGGATCGGGACCCAGTACTTC.

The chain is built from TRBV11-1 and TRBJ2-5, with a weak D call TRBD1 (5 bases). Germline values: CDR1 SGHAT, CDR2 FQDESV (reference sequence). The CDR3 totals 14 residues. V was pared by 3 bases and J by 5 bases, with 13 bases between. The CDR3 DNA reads TGTGCCAGCAGCTTTAGGGGATTTGAGGAGACCCAGTACTTC. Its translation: CASSFRGFEETQYF. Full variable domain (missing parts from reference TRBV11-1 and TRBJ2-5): EAEVAQSPRYKITEKSQAVAFWCDPISGHATLYWYRQILGQGPELLVQFQDESVVDDSQLPKDRFSAERLKGVDSTLKIQPAELGDSAMYLCASSFRGFEETQYFGPGTRLLVL.

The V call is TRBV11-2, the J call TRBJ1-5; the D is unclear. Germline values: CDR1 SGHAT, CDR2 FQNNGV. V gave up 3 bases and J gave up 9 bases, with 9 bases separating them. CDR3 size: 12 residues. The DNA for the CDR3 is TGTGCCAGCAGCTTGCCAATGGGGCCCCAGCATTTT. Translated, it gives CASSLPMGPQHF.

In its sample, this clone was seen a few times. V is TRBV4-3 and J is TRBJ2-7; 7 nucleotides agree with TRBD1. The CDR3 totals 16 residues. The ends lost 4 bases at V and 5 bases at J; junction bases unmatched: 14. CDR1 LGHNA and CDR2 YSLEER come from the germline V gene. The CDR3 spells CASSPQLEGAGNEQYF. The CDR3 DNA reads TGCGCCAGCAGCCCACAGCTTGAGGGGGCTGGGAACGAGCAGTACTTC.

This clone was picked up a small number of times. The CDR3 bases are TGTGCCAGCAGTGAGGTTAGCGGCCTCTACGAGCAGTACTTC. Its translation is CASSEVSGLYEQYF. The V call is TRBV2, the J call TRBJ2-7, with D perhaps matching TRBD2 (6 bases). Between the trimmed V and J ends, which lost 3 bases and 3 bases, there was a span of 12 bases. Germline CDR1 SNHLY, CDR2 FYNNEI. There are 14 residues in the CDR3.

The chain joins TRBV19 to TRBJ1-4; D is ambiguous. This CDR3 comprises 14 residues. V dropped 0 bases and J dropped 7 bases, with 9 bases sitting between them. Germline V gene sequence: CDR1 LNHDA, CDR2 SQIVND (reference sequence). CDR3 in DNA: TGTGCCAGTAGTATAGATTTTCGGGGTGAAAAACTGTTTTTT. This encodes CASSIDFRGEKLFF.

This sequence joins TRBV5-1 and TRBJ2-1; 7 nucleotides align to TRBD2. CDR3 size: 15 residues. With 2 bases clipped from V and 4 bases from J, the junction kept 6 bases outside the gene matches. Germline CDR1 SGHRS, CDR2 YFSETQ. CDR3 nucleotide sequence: TGCGCCAGCAGCTTTGAGGCGCGGGGGTACAATGAGCAGTTCTTC. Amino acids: CASSFEARGYNEQFF.

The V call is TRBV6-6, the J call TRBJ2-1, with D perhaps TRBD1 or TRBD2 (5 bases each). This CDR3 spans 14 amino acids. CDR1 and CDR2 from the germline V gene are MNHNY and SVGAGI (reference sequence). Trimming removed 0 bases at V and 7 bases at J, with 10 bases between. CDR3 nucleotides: TGTGCCAGCAGTTACTCCCCGGGGCATAATGAGCAGTTCTTC. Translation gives CASSYSPGHNEQFF.

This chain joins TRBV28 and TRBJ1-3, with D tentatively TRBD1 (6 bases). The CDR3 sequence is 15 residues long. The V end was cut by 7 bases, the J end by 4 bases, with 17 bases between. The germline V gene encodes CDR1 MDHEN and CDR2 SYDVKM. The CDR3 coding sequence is TGTGCCAGCACCCTTGGGGGCAGGGCAGGAAACACCATATATTTT. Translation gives CASTLGGRAGNTIYF. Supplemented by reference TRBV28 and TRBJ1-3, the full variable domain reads DVKVTQSSRYLVKRTGEKVFLECVQDMDHENMFWYRQDPGLGLRLIYFSYDVKMKEKGDIPEGYSVSREKKERFSLILESASTNQTSMYLCASTLGGRAGNTIYFGEGSWLTVV.

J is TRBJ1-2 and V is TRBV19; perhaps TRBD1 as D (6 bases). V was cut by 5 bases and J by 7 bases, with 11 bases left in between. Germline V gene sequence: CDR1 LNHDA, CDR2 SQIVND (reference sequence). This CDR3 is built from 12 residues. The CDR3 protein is CASSPGAGGYTF. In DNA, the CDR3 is TGTGCCAGTAGTCCGGGGGCTGGTGGCTACACCTTC.

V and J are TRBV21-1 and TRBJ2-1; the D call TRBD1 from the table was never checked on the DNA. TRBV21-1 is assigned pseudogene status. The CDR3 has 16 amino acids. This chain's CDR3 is CASSRTRQGADNEQFF. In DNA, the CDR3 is TGTGCCAGCAGTCGGACCAGACAGGGGGCTGACAATGAGCAGTTCTTC.

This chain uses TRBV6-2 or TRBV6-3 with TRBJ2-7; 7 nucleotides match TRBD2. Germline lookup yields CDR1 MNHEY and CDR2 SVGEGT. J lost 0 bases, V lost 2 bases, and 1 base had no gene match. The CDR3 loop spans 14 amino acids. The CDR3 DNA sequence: TGTGCCAGCAGTTACGGGAGGGTCTCCTACGAGCAGTACTTC. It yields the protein CASSYGRVSYEQYF.

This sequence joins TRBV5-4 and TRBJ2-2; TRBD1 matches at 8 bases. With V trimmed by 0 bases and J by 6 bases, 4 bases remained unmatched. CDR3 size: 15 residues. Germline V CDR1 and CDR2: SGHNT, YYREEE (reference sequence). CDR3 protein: CASSLGGQGSGELFF. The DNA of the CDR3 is TGTGCCAGCAGCTTGGGCGGACAGGGCTCCGGGGAGCTGTTTTTT.

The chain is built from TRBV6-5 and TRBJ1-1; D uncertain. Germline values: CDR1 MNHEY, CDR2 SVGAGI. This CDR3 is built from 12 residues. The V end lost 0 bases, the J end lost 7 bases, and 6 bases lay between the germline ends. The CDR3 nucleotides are TGTGCCAGCAGTTACTCCTACGGTGAAGCTTTCTTT. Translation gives CASSYSYGEAFF.

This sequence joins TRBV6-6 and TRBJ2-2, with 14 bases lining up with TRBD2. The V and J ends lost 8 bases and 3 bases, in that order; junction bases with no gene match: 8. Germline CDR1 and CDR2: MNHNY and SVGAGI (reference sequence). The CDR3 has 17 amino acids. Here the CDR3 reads CASGRTSGGSDTGELFF. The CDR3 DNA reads TGTGCCAGCGGTCGGACTAGCGGGGGGTCGGACACCGGGGAGCTGTTTTTT.